The rows below give T cell receptor beta chains drawn from one sample of a study of T cell responses to AZD1222 COVID-19 vaccine. The protocol was immunoSEQ multiplex PCR, while the TCRdb copy is restricted to in-frame clones and leaves out a portion. This sample has about 130,000 clones, with roughly 90% found just once. The source material was peripheral blood, sampled on day 0 of AZD1222 vaccination. These receptors were obtained from an adult in good health. Each CDR3 is given with its conserved first and last residue. Clone size is shown for a subset of rows, as once, few, many or a class of expanded clone.

clone_size,v_call,j_call,cdr3_aa
NA,TRBV7-9,TRBJ2-7,CASSPGPGLVSYEQYF
NA,TRBV2,TRBJ2-7,CASSETTGTSGRSVTAYEQYF
NA,TRBV19,TRBJ1-2,CASPQGAHKRNRYGYTF
NA,TRBV6-4,TRBJ2-7,CASSDSQGKDEQYF
NA,TRBV7-3,TRBJ2-7,CASSLGTPNEQYF
NA,TRBV19,TRBJ1-2,CASSIQGLYGYTF
NA,TRBV5-1,TRBJ2-7,CASSLGSTSYEQYF
NA,TRBV20-1,TRBJ2-1,CSASKAGTSGNYEQFF
NA,TRBV2,TRBJ2-7,CAGSAISYEQYF
NA,TRBV24-1,TRBJ2-1,CATSEPYNEQFF
NA,TRBV6-5,TRBJ2-3,CASRFTDTQYF
NA,TRBV29-1,TRBJ1-2,CSVALTWNYGYTF
NA,TRBV15,TRBJ1-1,CATSRGGDTEAFF
once,TRBV6-2/TRBV6-3,TRBJ2-7,CASSYSTYGTDYEQYF
NA,TRBV11-3,TRBJ1-1,CASSLGQALGEDTEAFF
NA,TRBV29-1,TRBJ1-1,CSVSEGASPEAFF
NA,TRBV15,TRBJ1-3,CATSRDGGDRPGNTIYF
NA,TRBV6-1,TRBJ2-7,CASSDLGGRRSYEQYF
NA,TRBV9,TRBJ2-1,CASSGRTSDEQFF
NA,TRBV7-7,TRBJ2-2,CASSLLGRAGTGELFF
NA,TRBV28,TRBJ1-4,CASRPSTGEVSTFF
few,TRBV6-2/TRBV6-3,TRBJ2-7,CASSRRGEQYF
NA,TRBV7-9,TRBJ2-5,CASSLGPRRHDWPETQYF
NA,TRBV30,TRBJ2-7,CAWSVGGEYEQYF
NA,TRBV15,TRBJ2-2,CATSIRTSGSGSGELFF
NA,TRBV11-3,TRBJ1-1,CASTYGTGLGTEAFF
NA,TRBV5-1,TRBJ2-6,CASSLPQGASNVLTF
NA,TRBV5-4,TRBJ1-1,CASSFQGLGTEAFF
NA,TRBV13,TRBJ1-4,CASSSAGLNEKLFF
NA,TRBV5-4,TRBJ1-2,CASSAVGSAYGYTF
NA,TRBV6-5,TRBJ2-1,CASSYFRGSSYNEQFF
NA,TRBV18,TRBJ1-1,CASSLPLTGMNTEAFF
once,TRBV5-4,TRBJ1-3,CASSLETHSGNTIYF
NA,TRBV29-1,TRBJ1-1,CSVVTLNTEAFF
NA,TRBV7-9,TRBJ2-7,CASSLAGETTLGYEQYF
NA,TRBV27,TRBJ2-2,CASGTGTGSFPEVTGELFF
NA,TRBV5-3,TRBJ1-3,CARSYPGGRGNTIYF
NA,TRBV14,TRBJ1-1,CASSQDERIMNTEAFF
NA,TRBV25-1,TRBJ1-2,CASGIGTADYGYTF
NA,TRBV20-1,TRBJ2-1,CSASKGRRALFYEQFF
NA,TRBV2,TRBJ1-5,CASSGQGGQPQHF
NA,TRBV12-5,TRBJ2-7,CASVAQGAYEQYF